The T cell receptor beta chain described here comes from a study of graft-versus-host responses after intestinal transplantation. Turning to the study itself: Transplants given to recipients were multivisceral, liver-intestinal, or isolated intestinal.

Using immunoSEQ multiplex PCR, the repertoire was profiled, and TCRdb retains in-frame clones only, with some absent. The sample comprises about 120,000 clones, roughly 96% of which are singletons, and under 3.5% rests with the top ten. On this clone: Antigen specificity is unknown.

The CDR3 runs to 16 residues. Notes on the study in general: There was an association between peak levels of circulating GvH clones and early post-transplant HvG declines. GvH clones occurred in recipient marrow; some first appeared in ileum or blood.

This rearrangement joins TRBV21-1 to TRBJ2-1; the table names TRBD1, a call not compared with the DNA. TRBV21-1 is flagged as a pseudogene. This TCR was sampled from a human donor who received an intestinal transplant. This specimen consisted of unstimulated CD8+ T cells sorted from spleen or lymph node cells, obtained before intestinal transplant. Written as DNA, the CDR3 is TGTGCCAGTAGCAAGGGGGACGAAAGGGGGAACAATGAGCAGTTCTTC. Translation gives CASSKGDERGNNEQFF.